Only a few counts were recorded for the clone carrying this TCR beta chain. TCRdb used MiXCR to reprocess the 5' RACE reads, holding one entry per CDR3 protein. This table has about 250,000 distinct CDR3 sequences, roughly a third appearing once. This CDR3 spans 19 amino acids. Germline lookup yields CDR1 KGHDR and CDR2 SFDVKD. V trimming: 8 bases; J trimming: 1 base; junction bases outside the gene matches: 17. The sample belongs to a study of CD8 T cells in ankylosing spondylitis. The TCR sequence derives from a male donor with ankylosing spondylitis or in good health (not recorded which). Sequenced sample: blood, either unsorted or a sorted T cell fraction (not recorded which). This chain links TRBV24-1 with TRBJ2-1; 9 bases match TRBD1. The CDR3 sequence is CATKGRGQGPKGSYNEQFF. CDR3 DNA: TGTGCCACCAAGGGTAGAGGACAGGGGCCTAAAGGGTCCTACAATGAGCAGTTCTTC.